Below, 5 T cell receptor beta chains from the same sample are listed, as sequenced in a study of metastatic and nonmetastatic thyroid tumors. MiXCR re-clonotyped the PCR reads for TCRdb. The sample lists about 13,000 clones; around 33% were seen once. All patients reached thyroid surgery having received no treatment beforehand. The sample was tumor tissue. These receptors all come from a male donor with papillary thyroid cancer or a benign thyroid nodule (not recorded which). Some clones in this sample may be carry-over from other donors' samples.

In its sample, this clone was seen once. The V call is TRBV20-1, the J call TRBJ2-7; the D gene is possibly TRBD2 (6 bases). Germline CDR1 reads DFQATT; CDR2 reads SNEGSKA (reference sequence). The CDR3 loop spans 14 amino acids. Trimming removed 5 bases at V and 4 bases at J, with 18 bases between. CDR3 in DNA: TGCAGTGCTTCTACCGGGACTGGGCATTACGAGCAGTACTTC. It is translated as CSASTGTGHYEQYF.

This clone was seen ten or more times. A much larger clone differs by one base, so this may be a read error. Other DNA variants within this sample encode the same CDR3. The chain is built from TRBV20-1 and TRBJ2-3, with D maybe TRBD2 (6 bases). The germline gives CDR1 DFQATT, CDR2 SNEGSKA (reference sequence). CDR3 length: 14 amino acids. The CDR3, as DNA: TGCAGTGCTCTAACGGGACTTACTTCAGATACGCAGTGTTTT. This gives the protein CSALTGLTSDTQCF.

J is TRBJ1-2 and V is TRBV30; D unresolved. V was trimmed by 3 bases and J by 4 bases, leaving 12 bases between them. Germline-derived CDR1 and CDR2 are GTSNPN and SVGIG (reference sequence). The CDR3 consists of 13 residues. The CDR3 is CAWRQYSRYGYTF. The CDR3 nucleotides read TGTGCCTGGAGGCAGTACAGCCGCTATGGCTACACCTTC.

With respect to this clone: The junction departs from the called germline gene at one end, perhaps through a read error. The V call is TRBV30, the J call TRBJ1-2, with D possibly being TRBD1 (5 bases). The germline V gene has CDR1 GTSNPN and CDR2 SVGIG (reference sequence). CDR3 length: 11 residues. CDR3 region: CAWSEWGEAAF. The CDR3 DNA reads TGTGCCTGGAGTGAGTGGGGGGAAGCCGCCTTC.

This clone was recorded a few times. The V and J genes are TRBV28 and TRBJ2-7, with TRBD1 as a possible D gene (5 bases). The CDR3 length is 15 residues. Trimming left V 5 bases short and J 4 bases short, with 18 bases between. The germline CDR1 and CDR2 sequences are MDHEN and SYDVKM. CDR3 in DNA: TGTGCCAGCAGTACGCTTGTGACAGACCTATACGAGCAGTACTTC. Translation gives CASSTLVTDLYEQYF.